This TCR beta chain appears in the sequencing data of a study of a mutant IDH1 vaccine in newly diagnosed glioma. Study-wide context: The treated population exhibited a male proportion of around 62%, a female proportion of about 38%, and a mean age of approximately 41 years. Earlier treatment was radiotherapy, temozolomide, or both, with most getting both.

V was clipped by 4 bases and J by 4 bases, with 13 bases between them. Germline V lookup: CDR1 MGHRA, CDR2 YSYEKL. This CDR3 is 14 amino acids long. Study-level points and caveats: The occurrence of vaccine-induced immune responses was seen in around 93% of patients.

Profiling relied on immunoSEQ multiplex PCR, and the TCRdb table lists in-frame clones only, not all of them. This table has 25,000 to 35,000 clones, around 79% appearing once. Remarks on this clone: No antigen is known for it.

Described time point: baseline, week 1 (first vaccination visit). The treatment was: pre-vaccination baseline after standard-of-care therapy. New WHO grade 3 or 4 IDH1-mutant, ATRX-lost astrocytomas were present in all donors. The specimen comprised PBMCs, sampled from a glioma patient treated with radiotherapy, temozolomide or both. This TCR derives from a man younger than 45 with glioma. V gene TRBV4-1 combines with J gene TRBJ1-1; TRBD1 might be the D (5 bases). CDR3 in amino acids: CASSLGEAGTEAFF. The CDR3 region has the DNA TGCGCCAGCAGCCTGGGGGAGGCAGGCACTGAAGCTTTCTTT.